The 18 T cell receptor beta chains presented below share a single source sample, sequenced in a study of blood T cell repertoires in COVID-19. The assay was immunoSEQ multiplex PCR, and TCRdb's table has in-frame clones only and misses some. This repertoire shows about 120,000 clones, roughly 90% found once; its top ten account for about 18%. The sequenced material came from peripheral blood. These TCRs come from a human donor with acute or convalescent COVID-19. The donor label of this sample is uncertain.

The genes are TRBV10-3 and TRBJ1-4; TRBD1 matches 11 bases. The J segment lost 2 bases and the V segment lost 2 bases, leaving 4 bases of the junction unmatched. CDR1 is ENHRY, CDR2 SYGVKD, per germline. This CDR3 has 17 amino acids. For the CDR3, the DNA is TGTGCCATCAGTGAGCCAAGGACAGGGGGCACTAATGAAAAACTGTTTTTT. It is translated as CAISEPRTGGTNEKLFF.

This clone was recorded only once. The V and J genes are TRBV30 and TRBJ1-5; maybe TRBD1 (5 bases). Trimming shortened V by 1 base and J by 0 bases, and 16 bases separated the two germline ends. The CDR3 is 17 amino acids. The germline CDR1 and CDR2 sequences are GTSNPN and SVGIG (reference sequence). The CDR3 here is CAWSARASGYSNQPQHF. As DNA, the CDR3 is TGTGCCTGGAGTGCCAGGGCCTCGGGCTATAGCAATCAGCCCCAGCATTTT.

This clone occurred once. This rearrangement joins TRBV6-6 to TRBJ2-7; tentative D call: TRBD2 (6 bases). CDR3 size: 15 residues. CDR1 and CDR2 (germline): MNHNY, SVGAGI (reference sequence). V was trimmed by 8 bases and J by 3 bases, leaving 20 bases between them. CDR3 in DNA: TGTGCCAGCTCGAACGGGACTCCGATACTCTACGAGCAGTACTTC. Protein product: CASSNGTPILYEQYF.

This sequence joins TRBV18 and TRBJ2-1; 11 positions match TRBD1. The CDR3 extends over 13 amino acids. Germline V lookup: CDR1 KGHSH, CDR2 LQKENI. J lost 7 bases, V lost 6 bases, and 2 bases had no gene match. CDR3 protein: CASSRDRGNEQFF. The CDR3 DNA sequence: TGTGCCAGCTCCCGGGACAGGGGGAATGAGCAGTTCTTC.

The chain combines TRBV14 with TRBJ1-2; maybe TRBD1 (6 bases). Trimming shortened V by 1 base and J by 5 bases, and 11 bases separated the two germline ends. The CDR3 extends over 14 amino acids. CDR1 is SGHDN and CDR2 is FVKESK in the germline V gene. CDR3 residues: CASSQGRQGYGYTF. CDR3 nucleotides: TGTGCCAGCAGCCAAGGGCGGCAGGGGTATGGCTACACCTTC.

This clone was counted once. This rearrangement joins TRBV9 to TRBJ2-1, with 7 positions matching TRBD2. The V and J ends lost 2 bases and 4 bases, in that order; junction bases with no gene match: 9. This CDR3 region has 16 residues. The germline CDR1 and CDR2 sequences are SGDLS and YYNGEE. Here the CDR3 DNA reads TGTGCCAGCAGCGTGGATATTAGCGGGTGGTACAATGAGCAGTTCTTC. Protein product: CASSVDISGWYNEQFF.

This chain uses TRBV6-5 with TRBJ2-4; 8 bases map to TRBD2. The CDR3 is 16 amino acids. V shed 4 bases, J shed 3 bases, and the junction held 8 bases outside the gene matches. Germline V lookup: CDR1 MNHEY, CDR2 SVGAGI. The CDR3 region is CASSFRPSGGKNIQYF. As DNA, the CDR3 is TGTGCCAGCAGTTTCCGCCCAAGCGGGGGCAAAAACATTCAGTACTTC.

The J gene is TRBJ2-7, the V gene TRBV6-2 or TRBV6-3, with D perhaps TRBD2 (6 bases). V was clipped by 2 bases and J by 4 bases, with 15 bases between them. The length of the CDR3 is 15 residues. Per the germline V gene, CDR1 is MNHEY and CDR2 is SVGEGT. The CDR3 DNA follows: TGTGCCAGCAGTTACGAGGGGACTCGTAATTACGAGCAGTACTTC. It translates to CASSYEGTRNYEQYF.

The genes are TRBV6-6 and TRBJ2-7; the D gene is possibly TRBD1 (5 bases). V was cut by 8 bases and J by 0 bases, with 8 bases left in between. The germline V gene encodes CDR1 MNHNY and CDR2 SVGAGI (reference sequence). The length of the CDR3 is 12 residues. For the CDR3, the DNA is TGTGCCAGCTCCGACAGCTCCTACGAGCAGTACTTC. As protein: CASSDSSYEQYF.

This chain links TRBV24-1 with TRBJ1-2; 12 bases fit TRBD1. J was trimmed by 6 bases and V by 3 bases; bases with no gene match: 4. CDR1 KGHDR and CDR2 SFDVKD come from the germline V gene. This CDR3 comprises 15 residues. Here the CDR3 DNA reads TGTGCCACCAGTGATCCCGGGACAGGGGGCGATGGCTACACCTTC. Its protein product is CATSDPGTGGDGYTF.

The chain uses TRBV5-1 and TRBJ2-2; D perhaps matches TRBD2 (5 bases). The CDR3 length is 15 residues. CDR1 is SGHRS and CDR2 is YFSETQ in the germline V gene. V gave up 2 bases and J gave up 0 bases, with 8 bases separating them. The CDR3 is CASSFAGTNTGELFF. CDR3 nucleotides: TGCGCCAGCAGCTTCGCGGGTACGAACACCGGGGAGCTGTTTTTT.

The J gene is TRBJ1-1, the V gene TRBV9; no clear D gene. The V gene lost 0 bases and the J gene lost 1 base, with 7 bases spanning the gap. The germline V gene encodes CDR1 SGDLS and CDR2 YYNGEE. The CDR3 is 14 residues long. This CDR3 is CASSVGAENTEAFF. CDR3 in DNA: TGTGCCAGCAGCGTAGGGGCAGAGAACACTGAAGCTTTCTTT.

This sequence joins TRBV3-1 (or the pseudogene TRBV3-2) and TRBJ2-5, with 7 bases fitting TRBD2. J lost 5 bases, V lost 7 bases, and 19 bases had no gene match. CDR1 is LGHDT, CDR2 YNNKEL, per germline (reference sequence). The CDR3 runs to 17 residues. CDR3 sequence: CASTSGGSRGQVETQYF. CDR3 in DNA: TGTGCCAGCACCTCGGGGGGATCTAGAGGCCAAGTGGAGACCCAGTACTTC.

The chain is built from TRBV5-8 and TRBJ2-7; TRBD1 agrees at 9 bases. CDR1 and CDR2 from the germline V gene are SGHTS and YDEGEE. V was pared by 4 bases and J by 2 bases, with 1 base of the junction left unmatched. The CDR3 covers 13 residues. CDR3 bases: TGTGCCAGCAGCAGGACAGGGGCCTACGAGCAGTACTTC. This translates into CASSRTGAYEQYF.

This chain links TRBV21-1 with TRBJ1-1; the D call of TRBD1 is as the table states it, not checked on the DNA. TRBV21-1 is tagged as a pseudogene. This CDR3 is built from 21 residues. The CDR3 loop reads CASSKNPPHDKRGPGATEAFF. The CDR3 nucleotides read TGTGCCAGCAGCAAAAACCCCCCCCACGACAAAAGGGGGCCCGGAGCCACTGAAGCTTTCTTT.

The chain has TRBV6-2 or TRBV6-3 and TRBJ1-2; D remains unclear. The CDR3 sequence is 18 residues long. Trimming took off 3 bases at V and 2 bases at J, with 22 bases between the two ends. Germline V gene data show CDR1 as MNHEY and CDR2 as SVGEGT. CDR3 residues: CASSYIPWTFRGNYGYTF. CDR3 bases: TGTGCCAGCAGTTATATCCCCTGGACCTTTCGAGGGAACTATGGCTACACCTTC.

The rearrangement links TRBV5-5 to TRBJ2-2; a weak D match, TRBD1 (6 bases). The germline CDR1 and CDR2 sequences are SGHKS and YYEKEE (reference sequence). Trimming cost V 4 bases and J 5 bases, with 15 bases left between them. The CDR3 is made up of 15 amino acids. Here the CDR3 DNA reads TGTGCCAGCAGCGCCGCACAGGGCTGGACCGGGGAGCTGTTTTTT. Its protein product is CASSAAQGWTGELFF.

The rearrangement links TRBV7-2 to TRBJ2-5; no reliable D call. The CDR3 contains 14 residues. The V gene lost 2 bases and the J gene lost 5 bases, with 12 bases spanning the gap. CDR1 and CDR2 from the germline V gene are SGHTA and FQGNSA. The CDR3: CASSLQALTETQYF. In DNA form, the CDR3 reads TGTGCCAGCAGCTTACAAGCGCTGACGGAGACCCAGTACTTC.